This T cell receptor (beta chain) is drawn from a study of CD8 T cells in Susac syndrome. Germline V lookup: CDR1 SGHTA, CDR2 FQGNSA. The V end was cut by 4 bases, the J end by 4 bases, with 13 bases between. This CDR3 has 14 residues. From blood CD8+ and CD4+ T cells, TCR beta sequences were generated. Negative isolation was used for CD8+ and CD4+ T cells and FACS enrichment for TEMRA cells. An amount of RNA that ranged from about 0.45 to 1 ug was reverse transcribed with random hexamers. Amplification of the TCR beta CDR3 was carried out by immunoSEQ multiplex PCR, which spanned a total of 54 Vbeta and 13 Jbeta segments. In TCRdb, the immunoSEQ multiplex PCR reads were re-called with MiXCR into one record per CDR3 protein. The sample comprises 100,000 to 150,000 distinct CDR3 sequences, about 93% of which are singletons, and roughly 0.091% rests with the top ten.

Sequenced material: CD4+ T cells from PBMCs. The source of this sequence is a human donor in good health. The J gene is TRBJ2-5, the V gene TRBV7-2; D perhaps matches TRBD1 (6 bases). The CDR3, as DNA: TGTGCCAGCAGCTCGTACAGGGTAGGAGAGACCCAGTACTTC. This translates into CASSSYRVGETQYF.